This TCR beta chain is drawn from a study of Ad26.COV2.S vaccination and SARS-CoV-2 variants. Details on this clone: What it recognizes is unknown.

Data came from immunoSEQ multiplex PCR; TCRdb stores just in-frame clones and leaves some out. This table holds 400,000 to 500,000 clones, 85% to 90% found once. CDR1 is LGHDT, CDR2 YNNKEL, per germline (reference sequence). Between the trimmed V and J ends, which lost 1 base and 8 bases, there was a span of 3 bases. CDR3 size: 11 residues. Study outcomes and limitations: Spike-specific TCR breadth was greater after Ad26.COV2.S than placebo.

Treatment here: over 15 received Ad26.COV2.S at low or high dose, single or two shots; a few received placebo; per-sample allocation not given. Vaccine and placebo recipients were sampled on day 63 after the first injection. Donor was an adult aged 18-55 years in Boston. The sample here was peripheral blood, taken in a trial of Ad26.COV2.S vaccine versus placebo. The chain carries TRBV3-1 (or the pseudogene TRBV3-2) and TRBJ2-1; no reliable D call. This TCR came from a person between 18 and 60 years old who received the Ad26.COV2.S COVID-19 vaccine or a placebo. The chain's CDR3 is CASSQGHEQFF. CDR3 bases: TGTGCCAGCAGCCAAGGCCATGAGCAGTTCTTC.